This T cell receptor (beta chain) was observed in a study of T cells in localized non-small cell lung cancer. CDR1 and CDR2 from the germline V gene are SGHTA and FQGTGA. The V end was cut by 4 bases, the J end by 1 base, with 7 bases between. This CDR3 has 13 amino acids. The data were produced by immunoSEQ multiplex PCR, yet TCRdb's version contains in-frame clones alone and is incomplete. The sample has about 21,000 clones, around 90% seen once. In regard to this clone: The target antigen is unknown.

Whole-study results and caveats: A raised T cell density in blood coincided with lengthier overall survival. Clonality peaked in uninvolved adjacent lung rather than tumor. There were a median roughly 54 of the top 100 tumor clones appearing in adjacent lung.

This sequence joins TRBV7-3 and TRBJ1-1, with D maybe TRBD1 (5 bases). The source of this sequence is a male donor aged 60 or older with stage I squamous cell lung carcinoma. The sequenced sample was peripheral blood, obtained before any cancer treatment. The CDR3 protein is CASSSGWNTEAFF. The CDR3 coding sequence is TGTGCCAGCAGCTCAGGGTGGAACACTGAAGCTTTCTTT.